The entry below describes one TCR beta chain. These data originate in a study of blood T cell repertoires in COVID-19. The overall study: Nucleic acid was either cDNA or gDNA, and it came from T cells, B-cell-depleted T cells, or PBMCs.

Germline CDR1 is LGHDT and CDR2 is YNNKEL (reference sequence). The J segment lost 4 bases and the V segment lost 8 bases, leaving 4 bases of the junction unmatched. The CDR3 has 14 amino acids. Original analysis: Scientists estimated how many nucleated cells there were by amplifying reference gene primers. Clones were read by immunoSEQ multiplex PCR, and TCRdb kept only the in-frame ones, dropping some. The V and J calls and clone size are taken from that table; D and trimming were inferred from the DNA. Here the sample spans 200,000 to 250,000 clones, around 90% being singletons. The origin of this receptor is a man in his thirties or forties with acute or convalescent COVID-19. V and J are TRBV3-1 (or the pseudogene TRBV3-2) and TRBJ2-2; 10 bases map to TRBD2. The sequenced material came from peripheral blood. The CDR3 protein is CASGTSGVTGELFF. CDR3 coding DNA: TGTGCCAGCGGTACTAGCGGGGTCACCGGGGAGCTGTTTTTT.